The T cell receptor (beta chain) described here comes from a study of blood T cells in healthy people across ages. A second PCR, run for about 6 to 12 cycles, used a sample-barcoded 5' primer plus a J-beta primer mix. TCRdb re-called the 5' RACE reads with MiXCR, one entry per CDR3 protein. The top ten clones hold about 27% of a sample with about 780,000 distinct CDR3 sequences, around 68% of them seen once. Input material: blood. The receptor comes from a man aged 30 to 45 in good health.

CDR3 nucleotide sequence: TGCGCCAGCAGCGGACCAGGAGGGGGGGCCACTGAAGCTTTCTTT. Its protein product is CASSGPGGGATEAFF. This sequence joins TRBV5-1 and TRBJ1-1, with a tentative D call TRBD1 (6 bases). Germline V CDR1 and CDR2: SGHRS, YFSETQ. The CDR3 covers 15 residues. Trimming cost V 4 bases and J 4 bases, with 17 bases left between them.